These T cell receptor beta chains were read from a single sample in a study of early T cells in non-severe SARS-CoV-2 infection. TCRdb processed the 5' RACE reads anew with MiXCR; each CDR3 protein has one entry. The table records 65,000 to 75,000 distinct CDR3 sequences, under 15% of them present only once. Sequencing used whole blood. The receptors were gathered from an adult who was a healthcare worker with PCR-confirmed SARS-CoV-2 infection or an uninfected control (not recorded which). Both conserved end residues are part of each CDR3. The order of the fields is clone size, V gene, D gene, J gene, CDR3 length, CDR3 protein, CDR3 DNA. The D gene is left open where the match is weak. Not all rows give a size; the values are once, few, many and, for expanded clones, a class.

abundance: few
v_gene: TRBV2
d_gene: .
j_gene: TRBJ2-3
len: 12
CDR3aa: CASSYSTDTQYF
CDR3nt: TGTGCCAGCAGTTATTCCACAGATACGCAGTATTTT

abundance: few
v_gene: TRBV7-9
d_gene: .
j_gene: TRBJ1-1
len: 12
CDR3aa: CASSQRNTEAFF
CDR3nt: TGTGCCAGCAGCCAACGGAACACTGAAGCTTTCTTT

abundance: .
v_gene: TRBV5-1
d_gene: TRBD1
j_gene: TRBJ2-7
len: 14
CDR3aa: CASSWTGGSYEQYF
CDR3nt: TGCGCCAGCAGCTGGACAGGGGGCTCCTACGAGCAGTACTTC

abundance: few
v_gene: TRBV20-1
d_gene: .
j_gene: TRBJ2-2
len: 14
CDR3aa: CSARNPGTTGELFF
CDR3nt: TGCAGTGCTAGGAATCCTGGAACCACCGGGGAGCTGTTTTTT

abundance: .
v_gene: TRBV10-2
d_gene: .
j_gene: TRBJ2-7
len: 16
CDR3aa: CASSDAGLPLVPEQYF
CDR3nt: TGCGCCAGCAGTGATGCAGGCTTACCTCTAGTACCCGAGCAGTACTTC

abundance: .
v_gene: TRBV2
d_gene: .
j_gene: TRBJ2-5
len: 11
CDR3aa: CASSTTETQYF
CDR3nt: TGTGCCAGCAGCACCACTGAGACCCAGTACTTC

abundance: few
v_gene: TRBV29-1
d_gene: .
j_gene: TRBJ2-7
len: 11
CDR3aa: CSVTADYEQYF
CDR3nt: TGCAGCGTAACTGCAGACTACGAGCAGTACTTC

abundance: many
v_gene: TRBV6-5
d_gene: TRBD2
j_gene: TRBJ2-3
len: 15
CDR3aa: CASSSRLAGTDTQYF
CDR3nt: TGTGCCAGCAGTTCCCGACTAGCGGGCACAGATACGCAGTATTTT

abundance: .
v_gene: TRBV6-6
d_gene: .
j_gene: TRBJ2-7
len: 14
CDR3aa: CASNPGTGSYEQYF
CDR3nt: TGTGCCAGCAATCCCGGGACGGGCTCCTACGAGCAGTACTTC

abundance: few
v_gene: TRBV2
d_gene: .
j_gene: TRBJ2-3
len: 13
CDR3aa: CASSAAMGDTQYF
CDR3nt: TGTGCCAGCAGCGCCGCAATGGGAGATACGCAGTATTTT

abundance: many
v_gene: TRBV24-1
d_gene: .
j_gene: TRBJ1-1
len: 13
CDR3aa: CATRNSANTEAFF
CDR3nt: TGTGCCACCAGAAATTCGGCGAACACTGAAGCTTTCTTT

abundance: few
v_gene: TRBV7-6
d_gene: .
j_gene: TRBJ2-5
len: 14
CDR3aa: CASSLAVVLQTQYF
CDR3nt: TGTGCCAGCAGCTTAGCGGTAGTATTGCAGACCCAGTACTTC

abundance: many
v_gene: TRBV3-1
d_gene: .
j_gene: TRBJ2-7
len: 12
CDR3aa: CASSSSWHEQYF
CDR3nt: TGTGCCAGCAGCTCCTCCTGGCATGAGCAGTACTTC

abundance: .
v_gene: TRBV2
d_gene: .
j_gene: TRBJ1-2
len: 13
CDR3aa: CASSDSAGYGYTF
CDR3nt: TGTGCCAGCAGTGACTCAGCCGGCTATGGCTACACCTTC

abundance: many
v_gene: TRBV6-4
d_gene: TRBD2
j_gene: TRBJ2-3
len: 14
CDR3aa: CASSVAGGTDTQYF
CDR3nt: TGTGCCAGCAGTGTTGCGGGGGGCACAGATACGCAGTATTTT

abundance: .
v_gene: TRBV21-1
d_gene: .
j_gene: TRBJ2-1
len: 16
CDR3aa: CASSKGGQGFDNEQFF
CDR3nt: TGTGCCAGCAGCAAAGGAGGACAGGGTTTTGACAATGAGCAGTTCTTC

abundance: many
v_gene: TRBV7-9
d_gene: .
j_gene: TRBJ2-3
len: 12
CDR3aa: CASDRFTDTQYF
CDR3nt: TGTGCCAGCGACAGGTTCACAGATACGCAGTATTTT

abundance: many
v_gene: TRBV12-3/TRBV12-4
d_gene: .
j_gene: TRBJ2-7
len: 14
CDR3aa: CASSFRQVSYEQYF
CDR3nt: TGTGCCAGCAGTTTCAGGCAGGTATCCTACGAGCAGTACTTC

abundance: .
v_gene: TRBV7-2
d_gene: .
j_gene: TRBJ2-1
len: 12
CDR3aa: CASSRPNNEQFF
CDR3nt: TGTGCCAGCAGCCGACCAAATAATGAGCAGTTCTTC

abundance: few
v_gene: TRBV7-9
d_gene: .
j_gene: TRBJ1-5
len: 13
CDR3aa: CASSPQGWQPQHF
CDR3nt: TGTGCCAGCAGCCCCCAGGGGTGGCAGCCCCAGCATTTT

abundance: few
v_gene: TRBV20-1
d_gene: TRBD2
j_gene: TRBJ2-5
len: 15
CDR3aa: CSASPLAGSQETQYF
CDR3nt: TGCAGTGCTTCTCCCCTAGCGGGCTCCCAGGAGACCCAGTACTTC

abundance: few
v_gene: TRBV9
d_gene: .
j_gene: TRBJ2-7
len: 14
CDR3aa: CASSMGTASYEQYF
CDR3nt: TGTGCCAGCAGCATGGGGACGGCCTCCTACGAGCAGTACTTC

abundance: many
v_gene: TRBV7-6
d_gene: .
j_gene: TRBJ2-3
len: 14
CDR3aa: CASSPAREPDTQYF
CDR3nt: TGTGCCAGCAGCCCCGCCCGCGAGCCGGATACGCAGTATTTT